A single T cell receptor (beta chain) is shown here with its context. The antigen it recognizes is unknown. No base quality information exists; no much larger clone differs at one position. These data originate in a study of cytomegalovirus exposure and HLA in healthy donors (dated by TCRdb to the late 2010s). Looking at the study overall: An earlier analysis of 587 of the donors reported about 300 Gb of sequence data and roughly 120 million unique TCR beta sequences obtained from about 180 million T cells. Roughly 300 gigabases of sequencing data and 70 million to 100 million unique TCR sequences made up an early release that covered fewer than 650 HLA-typed donors. Among the roughly 390 genotyped donors, approximately 81% belonged to the genetic ancestry cluster associated with self-reported Caucasian donors. The study was designed to test whether signatures of past pathogen exposure could be identified by cataloging public T cell receptors. The study used immunosequencing to profile the T cell repertoires of approximately 690 subjects and linked those repertoires to cytomegalovirus serostatus. A separate validation cohort of some 130 different subjects was used in addition to the roughly 700-subject first cohort. The study combined high-throughput TCR immunosequencing, statistical association of individual TCRs with disease status, and machine learning to predict cytomegalovirus infection status. A later analysis re-examined previously published TCR beta repertoires from about 700 donors and added high-resolution HLA genotyping to investigate patterns of TCR occurrence. Rather than using new phenotypic data, the later analysis identified candidate immune exposures from TCR beta sequences and from how often those sequences occurred across donors. In an earlier analysis of about 590 of the donors, high-throughput TCR beta sequencing was used to judge whether each TCR beta V gene segment behaved as functional or pseudogenic. Donor age, sex, ethnicity and CMV serostatus were compiled alongside the repertoire data. In a later genetic analysis, genome-wide SNP genotypes for about three fifths of the roughly 670 donors were used, and that subset was treated as a discovery cohort. Every discovery cohort repertoire had been produced on one sequencing platform. HLA typing covered class I and class II loci at four-digit resolution. Typing coverage varied by locus: 629-630 donors for A, B, C, DRB1 and DQB1; 522 for DQA1; more than 600 for DPA1; more than 450 for DPB1. Because of strong linkage in the cohort, four to six DR-DQ haplotypes were treated as single units for association and clustering. Among 300 to 500 genotyped donors of the cohort, an average of approximately 220,000 unique TCR beta nucleotide sequences was sequenced per donor, of which roughly 18% were non-productive. What the research found in general, with its limitations: The study gave a list of 150 to 200 TCR beta chains associated with cytomegalovirus. Most TCR sequences were observed very rarely across donors, whereas some public TCRs were present in many individuals. In vitro tests confirmed that a few of the cytomegalovirus-associated TCR beta chains recognize cytomegalovirus antigens. A further reported finding was that TCR beta sequences accurately predicted the HLA-A and HLA-B alleles for most subjects in the first cohort. Specific HLA alleles were associated with around 18,000 TCR beta sequences at a false discovery rate of 0.05 in a later analysis. In both the original and validation cohorts, the classifier was reported to diagnose cytomegalovirus status with high specificity and sensitivity. Broadly in line with IMGT annotations, most TCR beta V segments showed up in productive rearrangements about 90% or about 30% of the time in an earlier analysis of 587 of the donors. Correlated functional status among segregating V segments might be attributable to linkage disequilibrium, but an unknown experimental factor could not be ruled out. Because counts were too low, about 17 rarely observed V segments, including chromosome 9 orphons, were excluded from the earlier analysis of a few hundred of the donors. V-gene and J-gene trimming of TCR beta chains was associated with a missense DCLRE1C variant in a later genetic analysis, and the association was replicated in an independent cohort. According to a later analysis, most CMV-associated TCR beta chains appeared to be HLA-restricted, and the HLA associations seemed to be driven largely by CMV exposure. A later analysis reported that several top co-occurrence clusters appeared linked to parvovirus B19, influenza, CMV and Epstein-Barr virus. According to a later analysis, TCR association rates differed among HLA loci, with DRB1 alleles showing the most associated TCRs and HLA-C alleles showing the fewest. Strong co-occurrence of HLA alleles, especially DR and DQ, made assigning TCR associations to individual alleles difficult. For the cohort, immune exposure information was limited to CMV serostatus. It was suggested by the authors that the approach could potentially be generalized to other disease states and immunological phenotypes. Because HLA typing was missing for some donors at each locus, association tests included only the typed subset. A later genetic analysis reported fewer N-insertions in productive TCRs among donors in an Asian-associated ancestry cluster than the roughly 700-donor mean. Compared with equally common non-associated chains, HLA-associated TCR beta chains in a later analysis were more clonally expanded and had lower generation probabilities. A group of highly shared sequence variants was considered likely to be a technical artifact of the sequencing pipeline. The presence/absence analyses assumed that sequencing depth was roughly uniform across donors, and that assumption may not be true. This cohort had only TCR beta chains sequenced, and the lack of alpha or paired-chain data limited which features could be detected.

Libraries were made using the immunoSEQ multiplex PCR assay. The multiplex PCR relied on a mix of 60 forward primers for TCR Vbeta segments and 13 reverse primers for TCR Jbeta segments. The CDR3 region of rearranged TCR beta genes was amplified from genomic DNA with a multiplex PCR assay. On the Illumina HiSeq System, the amplified TCR beta libraries were sequenced as 87-base-pair reads. The authors' pipeline ran thus. A later analysis tallied some 79 million unique TCR beta chains across the 640 or so repertoires, and approximately 12 million of those chains were shared by two or more donors. To remove PCR and sequencing errors, raw reads were error-corrected and collapsed into unique sequences using a nearest-neighbor algorithm that merged closely related sequences. Alignment of CDR3 sequences to IMGT reference sequences was used to assign V, D and J gene segments. For a sequence to be retained, a match of at least six nucleotides to both a V gene segment and a J gene segment was required. A rearrangement counted as productive if the CDR3 had no stop codons and remained in frame with V and J, and every other rearrangement counted as non-productive. CDR3 was defined according to IMGT convention as the region running from the second conserved V-encoded cysteine to the conserved J-encoded phenylalanine. In an earlier analysis of around 570 of the donors, sequences lacking an unambiguous match to a single V gene segment were excluded. An earlier analysis of 500 to 600 of the donors classified V segments as functional when productive rearrangements were above 56.7% and as segregating when the standard deviation between donors was above 5%. To diagnose cytomegalovirus status from the catalog of TCR beta chain sequences, a statistical classification framework was built. A later analysis assigned V and J genes by comparing TCR nucleotide sequences with IMGT/GENE-DB human TR gene sequences. A later analysis assigned CDR3 sequences and most-parsimonious VDJ recombination scenarios with the TCRdist pipeline. In a later analysis, each TCR beta chain was defined by its CDR3 amino acid sequence together with its V-gene family, and reads without a unique V-gene family were excluded. As a way to deal with suspected cross-contamination and a sequencing artifact, a later analysis dropped roughly 620 nucleotide sequences that were highly shared and had low generation probability. For each public chain, a later analysis derived a clonal expansion index from normalized ranks of inferred template counts within each repertoire. A later analysis computed generation probabilities with a VDJ recombination model fitted to out-of-frame rearrangements, and checked the results against IGoR. Hypergeometric tests were used in a later analysis to score TCR-TCR, TCR-HLA and TCR-CMV co-occurrence, with a repertoire-size bias correction applied to the TCR pairs. In a later analysis, false discovery rates were estimated by permuting HLA or CMV assignments 20 times. A later analysis grouped co-occurring TCRs with DBSCAN, adding TCRdist sequence similarity when clustering within HLA-allele-positive subsets. Repertoires with fewer than 30,000 or more than 120,000 public chains were left out of co-occurrence clustering, as were about 5 repertoires with anomalous nucleotide sharing. TCRdb took this table from immuneACCESS and kept in-frame rearrangements with V and J called. Such tables lack part of the clones; where checked against another copy, unresolved V genes explain under half of the gap, and the rest is unexplained. V and J calls and clone size are copied from that table; D and trimming were computed from the DNA. The sample table contains 95,000 to 110,000 clones; only one count was recorded for roughly 72% of them. About 5.4% of the sample lies in the top ten.

The cohort consisted of 666 healthy bone marrow donors. All cohort members were sampled while nominally healthy, although unrecorded immune exposures were likely present. The donor was CMV seropositive and belonged to the group of around 300 seropositive cohort members. A peripheral blood sample was collected from each donor, and TCR beta sequencing was performed on peripheral blood mononuclear cells. The Qiagen DNeasy Blood Extraction Kit was used to extract genomic DNA from the blood cell samples. Specimen: PBMCs. The sequence was collected from a woman in her late teens or twenties in good health and CMV-seropositive.

The DNA sequence is as follows: TGTGCCAGCAGCTTGAAACTAGCGGGAACCCTTTCCTACGAGCAGTACTTC. Protein translation: CASSLKLAGTLSYEQYF. The sequence joins TRBV5-6 to TRBJ2-5; TRBD2 matches 10 bases in the middle. The tail of the sequence fits TRBJ2-7 better, so the J call may be wrong. As encoded in the germline V gene, CDR1 is SGHDT while CDR2 is YYEEEE. CDR3 length: 17 amino acids, cysteine to phenylalanine. Only the CDR3 region is kept as DNA, spanning 51 bases read in frame from base 1.